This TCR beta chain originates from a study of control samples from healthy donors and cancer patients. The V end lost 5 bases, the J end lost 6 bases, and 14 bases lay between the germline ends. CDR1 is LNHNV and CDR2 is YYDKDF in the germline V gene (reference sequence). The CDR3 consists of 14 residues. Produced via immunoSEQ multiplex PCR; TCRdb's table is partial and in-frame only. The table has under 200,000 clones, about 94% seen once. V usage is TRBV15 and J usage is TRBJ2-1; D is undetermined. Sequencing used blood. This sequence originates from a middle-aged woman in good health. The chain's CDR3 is CATSLSPDRNEQFF. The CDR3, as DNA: TGTGCCACCAGCCTTAGCCCAGACCGCAATGAGCAGTTCTTC.